These 3 T cell receptor beta chains were sequenced from one sample in a study of T cells after posttransplantation cyclophosphamide. Treatment was busulfan-fludarabine conditioning, a marrow graft, and cyclophosphamide on days +3 and +4. The repertoire was sequenced with immunoSEQ multiplex PCR; TCRdb's copy has only in-frame clones and lacks some. There are around 7,500 clones in the sample, none observed a single time. Here the sequenced sample was PBMCs, taken after allogeneic stem cell transplant with posttransplant cyclophosphamide. Every receptor here comes from a male patient under 35 who received an allogeneic stem cell transplant from an unrelated donor, was CMV-positive, and had acute and chronic GVHD. T cells may partly derive from the graft donor.

This clone was recorded many times. This rearrangement joins TRBV5-1 to TRBJ2-2, with D maybe TRBD1 (5 bases). Per the germline V gene, CDR1 is SGHRS and CDR2 is YFSETQ. The ends were cut back, 5 bases at V and 3 bases at J, with 11 bases in the middle. The CDR3 spans 14 residues. The CDR3, as DNA: TGCGCCAGCAGTTCACAGGCAGACACCGGGGAGCTGTTTTTT. It translates to CASSSQADTGELFF.

This clone appeared many times. This chain's CDR3 is CASSQEVTSTDTQYF. CDR3 coding DNA: TGTGCCAGCAGCCAAGAGGTAACAAGCACAGATACGCAGTATTTT. V gene TRBV9 combines with J gene TRBJ2-3; unclear D gene. The length of the CDR3 is 15 residues. V lost 4 bases and J 0 bases, leaving 12 bases between the germline ends. CDR1 and CDR2 (germline): SGDLS, YYNGEE.

This clone has ten or more counts. Other DNA sequences of this sample code for an identical CDR3. This chain connects TRBV27 to TRBJ1-2; TRBD1 matches 8 bases. The CDR3 runs to 14 residues. J gave up 2 bases and V 3 bases, and 2 bases lay outside the gene matches. Germline CDR1 is MNHEY and CDR2 is SMNVEV (reference sequence). The CDR3 coding sequence is TGTGCCAGCAGTTTGACAGGGGCGAACTATGGCTACACCTTC. It translates to CASSLTGANYGYTF.